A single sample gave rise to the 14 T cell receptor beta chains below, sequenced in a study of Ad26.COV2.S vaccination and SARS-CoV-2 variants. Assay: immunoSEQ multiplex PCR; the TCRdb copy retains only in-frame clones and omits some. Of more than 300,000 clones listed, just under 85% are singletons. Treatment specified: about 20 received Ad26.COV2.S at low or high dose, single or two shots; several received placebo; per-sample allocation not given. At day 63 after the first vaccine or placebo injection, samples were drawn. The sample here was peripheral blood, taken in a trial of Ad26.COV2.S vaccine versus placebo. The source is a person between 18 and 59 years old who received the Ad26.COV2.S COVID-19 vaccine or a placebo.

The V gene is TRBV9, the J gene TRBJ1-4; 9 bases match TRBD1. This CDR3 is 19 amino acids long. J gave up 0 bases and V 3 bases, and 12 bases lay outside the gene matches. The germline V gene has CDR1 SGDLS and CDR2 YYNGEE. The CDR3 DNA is TGTGCCAGCAGCGACCGTCCCGGGACAGGGATTGCAACTAATGAAAAACTGTTTTTT. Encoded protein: CASSDRPGTGIATNEKLFF.

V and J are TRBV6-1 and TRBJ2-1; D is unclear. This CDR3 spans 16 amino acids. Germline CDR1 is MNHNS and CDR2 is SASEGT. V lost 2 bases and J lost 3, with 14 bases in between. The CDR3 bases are TGTGCCAGCAGTGAAAATACCCGGGCCGACTACAATGAGCAGTTCTTC. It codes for CASSENTRADYNEQFF.

CDR3 sequence reads: CASSNLGIPNTGELFF. DNA for the CDR3: TGTGCCAGCAGCAACCTGGGCATCCCGAACACCGGGGAGCTGTTTTTT. The chain employs TRBV2 and TRBJ2-2; no firm D call. The CDR3 extends over 16 amino acids. From germline, CDR1 is SNHLY and CDR2 FYNNEI. V was cut by 6 bases and J by 0 bases, with 14 bases left in between.

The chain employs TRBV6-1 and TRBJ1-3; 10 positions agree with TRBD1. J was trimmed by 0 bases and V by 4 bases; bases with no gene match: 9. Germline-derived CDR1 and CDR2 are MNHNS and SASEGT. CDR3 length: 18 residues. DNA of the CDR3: TGTGCCAGCAGTGGAGAGACAGGGGGCTTCGTCTCTGGAAACACCATATATTTT. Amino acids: CASSGETGGFVSGNTIYF.

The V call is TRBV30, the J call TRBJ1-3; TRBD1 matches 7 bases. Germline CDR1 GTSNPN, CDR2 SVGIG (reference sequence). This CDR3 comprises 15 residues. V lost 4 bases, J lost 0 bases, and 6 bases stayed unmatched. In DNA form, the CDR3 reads TGTGCCTGGACCAACGACAGGGTCTCTGGAAACACCATATATTTT. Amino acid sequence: CAWTNDRVSGNTIYF.

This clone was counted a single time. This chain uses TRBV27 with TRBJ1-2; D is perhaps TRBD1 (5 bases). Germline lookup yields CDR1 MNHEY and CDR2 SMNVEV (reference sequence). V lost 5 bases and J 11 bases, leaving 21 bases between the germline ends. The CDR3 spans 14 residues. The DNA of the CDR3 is TGTGCCAGCAGTCCTAACCGGGACGGCGGGTGGTACACCTTC. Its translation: CASSPNRDGGWYTF.

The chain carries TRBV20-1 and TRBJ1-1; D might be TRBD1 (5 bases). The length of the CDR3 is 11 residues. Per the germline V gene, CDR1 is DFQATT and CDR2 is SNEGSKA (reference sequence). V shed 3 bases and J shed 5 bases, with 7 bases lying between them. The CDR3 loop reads CSASWGTEAFF. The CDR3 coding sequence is TGCAGTGCTAGTTGGGGGACTGAAGCTTTCTTT.

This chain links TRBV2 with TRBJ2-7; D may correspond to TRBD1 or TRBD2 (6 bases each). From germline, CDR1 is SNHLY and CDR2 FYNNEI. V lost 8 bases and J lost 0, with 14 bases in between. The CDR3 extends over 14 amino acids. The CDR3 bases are TGTGCCAGCCTTGGGGGGCCAAGCTCCTACGAGCAGTACTTC. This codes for CASLGGPSSYEQYF.

This chain's CDR3 is CASSLTSGNTEAFF. CDR3 sequence (DNA): TGTGCCAGCAGCTTAACGTCAGGGAACACTGAAGCTTTCTTT. The chain is built from TRBV7-3 and TRBJ1-1; D is unresolved. V lost 0 bases to trimming and J lost 1 base, with 6 bases between them. This CDR3 comprises 14 residues. Germline V CDR1 and CDR2: SGHTA, FQGTGA.

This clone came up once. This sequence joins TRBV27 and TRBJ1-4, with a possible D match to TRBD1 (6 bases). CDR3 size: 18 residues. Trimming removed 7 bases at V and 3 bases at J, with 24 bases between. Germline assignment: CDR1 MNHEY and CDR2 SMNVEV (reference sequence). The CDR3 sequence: CASTSLGGRGQSNEKLFF. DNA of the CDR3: TGTGCCAGCACCTCACTTGGGGGCAGGGGACAATCTAATGAAAAACTGTTTTTT. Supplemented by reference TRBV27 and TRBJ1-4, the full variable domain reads EAQVTQNPRYLITVTGKKLTVTCSQNMNHEYMSWYRQDPGLGLRQIYYSMNVEVTDKGDVPEGYKVSRKEKRNFPLILESPSPNQTSLYFCASTSLGGRGQSNEKLFFGSGTQLSVL.

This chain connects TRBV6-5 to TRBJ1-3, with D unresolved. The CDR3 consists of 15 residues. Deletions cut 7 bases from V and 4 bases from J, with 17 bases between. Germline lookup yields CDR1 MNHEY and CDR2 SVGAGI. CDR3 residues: CASTISGDSGNTIYF. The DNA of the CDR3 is TGTGCCAGCACCATATCAGGAGATTCCGGAAACACCATATATTTT.

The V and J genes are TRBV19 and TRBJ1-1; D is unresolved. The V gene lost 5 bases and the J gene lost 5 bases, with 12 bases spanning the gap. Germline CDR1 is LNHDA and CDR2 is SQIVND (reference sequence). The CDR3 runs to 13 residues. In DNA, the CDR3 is TGTGCCAGTAGTGCCGGGCCACTTACTGAAGCTTTCTTT. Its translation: CASSAGPLTEAFF.

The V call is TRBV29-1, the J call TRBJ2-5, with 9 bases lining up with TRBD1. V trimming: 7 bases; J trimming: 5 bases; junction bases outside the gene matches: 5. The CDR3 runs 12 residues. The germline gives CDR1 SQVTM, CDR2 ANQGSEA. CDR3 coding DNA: TGCAGCGGACAGGGGGGTTCGGAGACCCAGTACTTC. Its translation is CSGQGGSETQYF.

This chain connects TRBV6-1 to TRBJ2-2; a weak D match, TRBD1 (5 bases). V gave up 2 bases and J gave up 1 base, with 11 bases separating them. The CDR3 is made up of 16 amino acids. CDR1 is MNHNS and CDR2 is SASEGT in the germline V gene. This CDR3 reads CASSERTGWNTGELFF. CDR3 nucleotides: TGTGCCAGCAGTGAACGTACAGGTTGGAACACCGGGGAGCTGTTTTTT.